These T cell receptor beta chains were read from a single sample in a study of cytomegalovirus exposure and HLA in healthy donors. The repertoire was sequenced with immunoSEQ multiplex PCR; TCRdb's copy has only in-frame clones and lacks some. The table includes about 160,000 clones, roughly 84% detected once. Sequencing was carried out using PBMCs. These receptors came from a man aged 25-40 years in good health and CMV-seronegative. Both conserved end residues are part of each CDR3. The D gene is left open where the match is weak. Size is omitted from some rows. Given values are once, few, many or a class for expanded clones.

clone size: -
D gene: TRBD2
V gene: TRBV5-1
J gene: TRBJ2-1
CDR3 protein: CASSSPGTSPLDEQFF
CDR3 DNA: TGCGCCAGCAGCTCCCCCGGGACTAGTCCTCTTGATGAGCAGTTCTTC

clone size: -
D gene: TRBD1
V gene: TRBV11-2
J gene: TRBJ2-7
CDR3 protein: CASSIGQGSVDEQYF
CDR3 DNA: TGTGCCAGCAGTATAGGACAGGGATCCGTCGACGAGCAGTACTTC

clone size: -
D gene: TRBD1
V gene: TRBV10-3
J gene: TRBJ1-5
CDR3 protein: CAISWDRVGQPQHF
CDR3 DNA: TGTGCCATCAGTTGGGACAGGGTAGGCCAGCCCCAGCATTTT

clone size: -
D gene: TRBD1
V gene: TRBV7-9
J gene: TRBJ2-5
CDR3 protein: CASSPGDRHQETQYF
CDR3 DNA: TGTGCCAGCAGCCCCGGGGACAGACACCAAGAGACCCAGTACTTC

clone size: -
D gene: -
V gene: TRBV5-1
J gene: TRBJ1-4
CDR3 protein: CASSLASLVSAGEKLFF
CDR3 DNA: TGCGCCAGCAGCTTGGCTTCGTTAGTGTCCGCGGGCGAAAAACTGTTTTTT

clone size: once
D gene: TRBD1
V gene: TRBV4-1
J gene: TRBJ2-5
CDR3 protein: CASSQERGYNRGGETQYF
CDR3 DNA: TGCGCCAGCAGCCAAGAAAGGGGATATAACAGGGGTGGAGAGACCCAGTACTTC

clone size: -
D gene: TRBD1
V gene: TRBV28
J gene: TRBJ2-2
CDR3 protein: CASSLLGTGIRTGELFF
CDR3 DNA: TGTGCCAGCAGTTTACTAGGGACAGGTATACGCACCGGGGAGCTGTTTTTT

clone size: -
D gene: TRBD2
V gene: TRBV27
J gene: TRBJ2-3
CDR3 protein: CASSLLAGGVSDTQYF
CDR3 DNA: TGTGCCAGCAGTTTACTAGCGGGAGGGGTGTCAGATACGCAGTATTTT

clone size: -
D gene: -
V gene: TRBV5-4
J gene: TRBJ1-6
CDR3 protein: CASSLDGANSPLHF
CDR3 DNA: TGTGCCAGCAGCTTGGACGGAGCCAATTCACCCCTCCACTTT

clone size: -
D gene: -
V gene: TRBV15
J gene: TRBJ2-5
CDR3 protein: CATSRDVDRETQYF
CDR3 DNA: TGTGCCACCAGCAGAGATGTTGACAGGGAGACCCAGTACTTC

clone size: -
D gene: -
V gene: TRBV9
J gene: TRBJ2-7
CDR3 protein: CASSVFAQGGYEQYF
CDR3 DNA: TGTGCCAGCAGCGTATTCGCACAGGGTGGATACGAGCAGTACTTC

clone size: -
D gene: TRBD1
V gene: TRBV9
J gene: TRBJ2-5
CDR3 protein: CASSVSSGGQETQYF
CDR3 DNA: TGTGCCAGCAGCGTCAGCTCAGGGGGCCAAGAGACCCAGTACTTC

clone size: once
D gene: -
V gene: TRBV10-3
J gene: TRBJ1-2
CDR3 protein: CATHVADSYGYTF
CDR3 DNA: TGTGCCACCCATGTGGCCGATTCTTATGGCTACACCTTC

clone size: -
D gene: TRBD2
V gene: TRBV10-3
J gene: TRBJ2-1
CDR3 protein: CAIKGSGSSSRSSYNEQFF
CDR3 DNA: TGTGCCATCAAGGGTAGCGGGAGCTCCTCCAGGAGCTCCTACAATGAGCAGTTCTTC

clone size: -
D gene: TRBD1
V gene: TRBV15
J gene: TRBJ2-7
CDR3 protein: CATSSRGQGGSYEQYF
CDR3 DNA: TGTGCCACCAGCAGCCGAGGACAGGGGGGTTCCTACGAGCAGTACTTC

clone size: -
D gene: -
V gene: TRBV29-1
J gene: TRBJ2-4
CDR3 protein: CSVGPTGKAKNIQYF
CDR3 DNA: TGCAGCGTTGGGCCTACAGGGAAGGCCAAAAACATTCAGTACTTC

clone size: once
D gene: -
V gene: TRBV2
J gene: TRBJ1-2
CDR3 protein: CSNGGGDYGYTF
CDR3 DNA: TGTTCGAACGGGGGGGGAGACTATGGCTACACCTTC

clone size: -
D gene: TRBD1
V gene: TRBV29-1
J gene: TRBJ1-1
CDR3 protein: CSVARITGGAGEAFF
CDR3 DNA: TGCAGCGTCGCCAGGATTACAGGGGGCGCGGGTGAAGCTTTCTTT

clone size: -
D gene: -
V gene: TRBV23-1
J gene: TRBJ2-7
CDR3 protein: CASSQSGGSYEQYF
CDR3 DNA: TGCGCCAGCAGTCAATCAGGGGGCTCCTACGAGCAGTACTTC

clone size: -
D gene: -
V gene: TRBV27
J gene: TRBJ2-3
CDR3 protein: CASSLSGALHQMGTDTQYF
CDR3 DNA: TGTGCCAGCAGTTTATCGGGGGCCCTTCATCAAATGGGCACAGATACGCAGTATTTT

clone size: -
D gene: TRBD2
V gene: TRBV11-2
J gene: TRBJ2-1
CDR3 protein: CASSRNIAGSSYNEQFF
CDR3 DNA: TGTGCCAGCAGCCGCAACATAGCGGGGAGCTCCTACAATGAGCAGTTCTTC

clone size: -
D gene: TRBD1
V gene: TRBV4-2
J gene: TRBJ2-1
CDR3 protein: CASSPAGTGVYNEQFF
CDR3 DNA: TGTGCCAGCAGCCCCGCCGGGACAGGGGTTTACAATGAGCAGTTCTTC

clone size: -
D gene: TRBD1
V gene: TRBV4-1
J gene: TRBJ2-1
CDR3 protein: CASSQAEDRGGNEQFF
CDR3 DNA: TGCGCCAGCAGCCAAGCTGAGGACAGGGGGGGCAATGAGCAGTTCTTC

clone size: -
D gene: TRBD2
V gene: TRBV7-6
J gene: TRBJ2-3
CDR3 protein: CASSLGDYRGTDTQYF
CDR3 DNA: TGTGCCAGCAGCTTGGGGGACTACCGAGGCACAGATACGCAGTATTTT

clone size: once
D gene: -
V gene: TRBV15
J gene: TRBJ2-1
CDR3 protein: CATSSTQAEYNEQFF
CDR3 DNA: TGTGCCACCAGCAGCACTCAGGCCGAGTACAATGAGCAGTTCTTC

clone size: -
D gene: TRBD2
V gene: TRBV7-6
J gene: TRBJ2-1
CDR3 protein: CASSAISGTLQNEQFF
CDR3 DNA: TGTGCCAGCAGCGCAATTAGCGGGACCCTACAAAATGAGCAGTTCTTC

clone size: -
D gene: -
V gene: TRBV27
J gene: TRBJ2-5
CDR3 protein: CASSQQGSLGWQYF
CDR3 DNA: TGTGCCAGCAGTCAACAGGGATCTCTGGGATGGCAGTACTTC

clone size: -
D gene: -
V gene: TRBV7-6
J gene: TRBJ2-2
CDR3 protein: CASSLGQAEGELFF
CDR3 DNA: TGTGCCAGCAGCTTAGGACAGGCCGAAGGGGAGCTGTTTTTT

clone size: -
D gene: TRBD1
V gene: TRBV5-6
J gene: TRBJ2-7
CDR3 protein: CASFRQGGYEQYF
CDR3 DNA: TGTGCCAGCTTTAGACAGGGGGGCTACGAGCAGTACTTC